This T cell receptor beta chain was sequenced during a study of cytomegalovirus exposure and HLA in healthy donors. Background on the study: Membership in the Caucasian-associated ancestry cluster was found for around 81% of about 430 genotyped donors.

The PCR was carried out with 60 Vbeta primers and 13 Jbeta primers. Repertoires were generated with immunoSEQ multiplex PCR, while TCRdb's copy carries only in-frame clones and drops some. The data hold 150,000 or so clones, with approximately 80% observed a single time. In the case of this clone: No antigen is known for it.

Study-wide results and caveats: A prior analysis recorded that most TCR beta V segments were productive about 87% or about 30% of the time. Clonal expansion was found to be greater in HLA-associated TCR beta chains than in equally common others in a later analysis.

Germline CDR1 reads SEHNR; CDR2 reads FQNEAQ (reference sequence). The length of the CDR3 is 14 residues. V lost 1 base and J lost 0, with 7 bases in between. The genes are TRBV7-9 and TRBJ2-7; tentative D call: TRBD1 (6 bases). Sequenced input: PBMCs. The receptor was isolated from a female donor in good health and CMV-seronegative. CDR3 sequence reads: CASSLDRDSYEQYF. The CDR3 nucleotides are TGTGCCAGCAGCTTAGACAGGGACTCCTACGAGCAGTACTTC.